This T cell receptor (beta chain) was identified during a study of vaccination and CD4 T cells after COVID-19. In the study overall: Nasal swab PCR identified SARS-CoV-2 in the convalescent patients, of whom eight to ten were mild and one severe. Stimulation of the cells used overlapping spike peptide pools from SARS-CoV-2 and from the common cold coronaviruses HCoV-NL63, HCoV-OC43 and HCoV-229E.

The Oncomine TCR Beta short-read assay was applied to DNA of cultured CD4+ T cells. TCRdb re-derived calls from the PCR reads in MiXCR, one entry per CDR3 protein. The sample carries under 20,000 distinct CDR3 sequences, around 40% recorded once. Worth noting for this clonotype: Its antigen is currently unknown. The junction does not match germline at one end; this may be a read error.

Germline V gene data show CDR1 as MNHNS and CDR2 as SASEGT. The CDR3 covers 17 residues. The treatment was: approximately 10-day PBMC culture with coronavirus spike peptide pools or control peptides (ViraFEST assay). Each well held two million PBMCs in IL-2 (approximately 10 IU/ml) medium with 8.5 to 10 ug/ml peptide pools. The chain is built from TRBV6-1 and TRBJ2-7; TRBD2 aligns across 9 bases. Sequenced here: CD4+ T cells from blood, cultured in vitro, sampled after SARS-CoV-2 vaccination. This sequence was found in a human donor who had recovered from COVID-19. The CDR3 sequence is CAISESRAGGPKNEQYF. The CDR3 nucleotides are TGTGCCATCAGTGAGTCTCGGGCGGGAGGGCCGAAAAACGAGCAGTACTTC.